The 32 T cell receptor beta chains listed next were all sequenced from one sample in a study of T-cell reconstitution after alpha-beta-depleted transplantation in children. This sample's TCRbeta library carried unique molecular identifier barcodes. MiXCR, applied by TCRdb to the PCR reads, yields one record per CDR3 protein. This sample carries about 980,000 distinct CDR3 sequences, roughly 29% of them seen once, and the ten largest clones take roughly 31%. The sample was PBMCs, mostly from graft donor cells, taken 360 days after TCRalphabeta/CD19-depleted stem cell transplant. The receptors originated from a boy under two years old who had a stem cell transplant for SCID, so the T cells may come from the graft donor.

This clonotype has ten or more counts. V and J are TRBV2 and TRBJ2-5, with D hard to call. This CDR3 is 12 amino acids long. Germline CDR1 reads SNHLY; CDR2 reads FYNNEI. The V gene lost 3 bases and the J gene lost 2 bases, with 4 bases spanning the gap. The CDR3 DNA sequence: TGTGCCAGCAGTGACTATCAAGAGACCCAGTACTTC. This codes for CASSDYQETQYF.

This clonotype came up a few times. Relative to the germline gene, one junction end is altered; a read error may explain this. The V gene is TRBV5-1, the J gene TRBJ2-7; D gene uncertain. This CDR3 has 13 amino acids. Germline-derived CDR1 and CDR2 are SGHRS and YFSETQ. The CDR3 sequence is CANSLDGADEQYF. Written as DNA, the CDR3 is TGCGCCAACAGCTTGGATGGCGCTGACGAGCAGTACTTC.

The CDR3 DNA is TGTGCCAGCAGCCCCGCCAGGAATGAGCAGTTCTTC. Amino acid sequence: CASSPARNEQFF. V and J are TRBV7-2 and TRBJ2-1; D is uncertain. Germline CDR1 SGHTA, CDR2 FQGNSA. There are 12 residues in the CDR3. Trimming shortened V by 5 bases and J by 7 bases, and 9 bases separated the two germline ends.

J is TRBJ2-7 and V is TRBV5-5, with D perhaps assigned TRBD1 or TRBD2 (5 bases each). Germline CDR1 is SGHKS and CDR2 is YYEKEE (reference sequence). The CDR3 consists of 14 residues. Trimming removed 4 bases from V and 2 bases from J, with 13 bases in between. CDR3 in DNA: TGTGCCAGCAGCGCCGGGACCGCTGCCTACGAGCAGTACTTC. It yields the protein CASSAGTAAYEQYF. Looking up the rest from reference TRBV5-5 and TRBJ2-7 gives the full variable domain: DAGVTQSPTHLIKTRGQQVTLRCSPISGHKSVSWYQQVLGQGPQFIFQYYEKEERGRGNFPDRFSARQFPNYSSELNVNALLLGDSALYLCASSAGTAAYEQYFGPGTRLTVT.

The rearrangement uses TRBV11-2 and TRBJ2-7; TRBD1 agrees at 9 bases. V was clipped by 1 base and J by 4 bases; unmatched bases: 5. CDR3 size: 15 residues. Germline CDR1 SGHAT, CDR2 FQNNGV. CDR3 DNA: TGTGCCAGCAGCTTAGTAGGACAGGGGTGGTACGAGCAGTACTTC. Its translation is CASSLVGQGWYEQYF.

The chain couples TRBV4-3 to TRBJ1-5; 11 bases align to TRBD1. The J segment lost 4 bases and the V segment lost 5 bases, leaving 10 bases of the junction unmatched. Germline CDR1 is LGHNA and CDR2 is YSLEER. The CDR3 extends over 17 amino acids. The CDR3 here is CASSSEGQGVLNQPQHF. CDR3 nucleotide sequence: TGCGCCAGCAGCAGTGAGGGACAGGGGGTCCTTAATCAGCCCCAGCATTTT.

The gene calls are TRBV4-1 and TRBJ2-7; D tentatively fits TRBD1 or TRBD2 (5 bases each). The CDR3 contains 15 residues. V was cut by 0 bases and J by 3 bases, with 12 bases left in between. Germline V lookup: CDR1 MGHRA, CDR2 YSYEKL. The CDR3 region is CASSQDTGRLYEQYF. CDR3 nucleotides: TGCGCCAGCAGCCAAGATACGGGACGCCTCTACGAGCAGTACTTC.

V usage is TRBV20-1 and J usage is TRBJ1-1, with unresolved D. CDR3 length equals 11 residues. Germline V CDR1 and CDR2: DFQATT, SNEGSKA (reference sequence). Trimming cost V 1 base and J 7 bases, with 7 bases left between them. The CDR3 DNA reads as TGCAGTGCTAGAGGAGCCATTGAAGCTTTCTTT. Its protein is CSARGAIEAFF.

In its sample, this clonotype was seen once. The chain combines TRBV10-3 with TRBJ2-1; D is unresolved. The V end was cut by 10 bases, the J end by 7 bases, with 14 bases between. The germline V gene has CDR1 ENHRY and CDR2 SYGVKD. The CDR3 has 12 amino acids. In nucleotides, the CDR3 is TGTGCCAACAACCAGCCCACGAATGAGCAGTTCTTC. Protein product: CANNQPTNEQFF.

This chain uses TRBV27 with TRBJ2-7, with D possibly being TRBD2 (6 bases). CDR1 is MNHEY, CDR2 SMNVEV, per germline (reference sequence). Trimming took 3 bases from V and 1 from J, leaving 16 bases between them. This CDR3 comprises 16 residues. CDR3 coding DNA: TGTGCCAGCAGTTTGAGCCGGGACTTGTCATCCTACGAGCAGTACTTC. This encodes CASSLSRDLSSYEQYF.

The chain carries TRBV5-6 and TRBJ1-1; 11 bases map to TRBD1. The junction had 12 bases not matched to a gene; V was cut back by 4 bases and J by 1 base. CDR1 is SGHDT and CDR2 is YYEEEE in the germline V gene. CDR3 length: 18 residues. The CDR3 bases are TGTGCCAGCAGCCTCTGGGCGGGACAGGGGGAAGAGAACACTGAAGCTTTCTTT. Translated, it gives CASSLWAGQGEENTEAFF.

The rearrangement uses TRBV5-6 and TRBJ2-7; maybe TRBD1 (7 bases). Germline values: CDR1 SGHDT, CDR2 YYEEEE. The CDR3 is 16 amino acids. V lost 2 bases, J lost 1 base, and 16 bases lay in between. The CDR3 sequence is CASSFGRPGGSYEQYF. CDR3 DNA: TGTGCCAGCAGCTTTGGGAGGCCAGGGGGATCCTACGAGCAGTACTTC.

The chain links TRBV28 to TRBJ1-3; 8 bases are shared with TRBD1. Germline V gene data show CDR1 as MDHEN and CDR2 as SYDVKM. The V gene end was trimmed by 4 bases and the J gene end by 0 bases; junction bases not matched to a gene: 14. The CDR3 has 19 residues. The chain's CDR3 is CASSSRTGSPNLSGNTIYF. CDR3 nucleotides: TGTGCCAGCAGTTCCCGGACAGGGAGCCCCAACCTCTCTGGAAACACCATATATTTT.

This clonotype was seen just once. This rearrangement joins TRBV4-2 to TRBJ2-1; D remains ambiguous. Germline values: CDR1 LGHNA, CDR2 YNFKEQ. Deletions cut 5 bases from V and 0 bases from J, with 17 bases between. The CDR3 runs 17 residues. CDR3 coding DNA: TGTGCCAGCAGCAACCCAGCCGGGTCTACCTCCTACAATGAGCAGTTCTTC. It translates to CASSNPAGSTSYNEQFF.

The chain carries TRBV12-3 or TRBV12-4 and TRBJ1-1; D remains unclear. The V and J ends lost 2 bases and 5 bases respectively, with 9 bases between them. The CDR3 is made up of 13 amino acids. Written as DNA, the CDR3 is TGTGCCAGCAGTTTAACGATCATAACTGAAGCTTTCTTT. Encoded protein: CASSLTIITEAFF.

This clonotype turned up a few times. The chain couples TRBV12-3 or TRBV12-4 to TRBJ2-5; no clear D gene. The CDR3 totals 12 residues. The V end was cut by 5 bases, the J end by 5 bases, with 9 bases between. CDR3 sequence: CASSPRVETQYF. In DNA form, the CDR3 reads TGTGCCAGCAGTCCCCGGGTCGAGACCCAGTACTTC.

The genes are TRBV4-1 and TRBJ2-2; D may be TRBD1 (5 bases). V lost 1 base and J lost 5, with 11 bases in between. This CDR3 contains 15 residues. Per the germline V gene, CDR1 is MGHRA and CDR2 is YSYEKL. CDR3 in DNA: TGCGCCAGCAGCCAAGGGGGCAGTTTAACCGGGGAGCTGTTTTTT. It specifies CASSQGGSLTGELFF.

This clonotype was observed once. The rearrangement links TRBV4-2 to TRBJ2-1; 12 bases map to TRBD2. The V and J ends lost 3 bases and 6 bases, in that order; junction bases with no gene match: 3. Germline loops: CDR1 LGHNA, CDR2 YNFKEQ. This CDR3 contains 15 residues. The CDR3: CASSHLAGGLNEQFF. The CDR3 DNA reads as TGTGCCAGCAGCCATCTAGCGGGGGGGCTCAATGAGCAGTTCTTC.

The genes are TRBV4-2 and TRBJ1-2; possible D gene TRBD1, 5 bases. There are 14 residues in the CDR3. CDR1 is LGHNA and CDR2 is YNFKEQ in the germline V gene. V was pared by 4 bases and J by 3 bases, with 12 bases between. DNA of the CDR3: TGTGCCAGCAGCCCACAAGTGGGGCACTATGGCTACACCTTC. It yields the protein CASSPQVGHYGYTF.

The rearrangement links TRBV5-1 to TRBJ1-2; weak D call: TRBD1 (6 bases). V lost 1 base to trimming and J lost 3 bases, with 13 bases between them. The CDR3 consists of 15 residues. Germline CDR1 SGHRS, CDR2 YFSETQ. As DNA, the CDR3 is TGCGCCAGCAGCTTGATCGGGGGCGGTTACTATGGCTACACCTTC. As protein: CASSLIGGGYYGYTF.

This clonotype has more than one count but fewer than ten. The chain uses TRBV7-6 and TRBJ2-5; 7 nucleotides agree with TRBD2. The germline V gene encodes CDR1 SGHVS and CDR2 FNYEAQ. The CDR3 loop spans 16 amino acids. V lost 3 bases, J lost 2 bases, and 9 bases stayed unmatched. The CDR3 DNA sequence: TGTGCCAGCAGCTTTTCGCGGGAGATAGAACAAGAGACCCAGTACTTC. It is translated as CASSFSREIEQETQYF. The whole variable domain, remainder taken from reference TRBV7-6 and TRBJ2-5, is GAGVSQSPRYKVTKRGQDVALRCDPISGHVSLYWYRQALGQGPEFLTYFNYEAQQDKSGLPNDRFSAERPEGSISTLTIQRTEQRDSAMYRCASSFSREIEQETQYFGPGTRLLVL.

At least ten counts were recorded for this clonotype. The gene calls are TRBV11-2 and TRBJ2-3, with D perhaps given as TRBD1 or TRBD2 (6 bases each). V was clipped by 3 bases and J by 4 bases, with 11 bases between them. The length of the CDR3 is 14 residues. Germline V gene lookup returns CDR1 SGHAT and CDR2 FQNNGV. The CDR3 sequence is CASSLTRGADTQYF. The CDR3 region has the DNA TGTGCCAGCAGCTTGACGAGGGGGGCAGATACGCAGTATTTT.

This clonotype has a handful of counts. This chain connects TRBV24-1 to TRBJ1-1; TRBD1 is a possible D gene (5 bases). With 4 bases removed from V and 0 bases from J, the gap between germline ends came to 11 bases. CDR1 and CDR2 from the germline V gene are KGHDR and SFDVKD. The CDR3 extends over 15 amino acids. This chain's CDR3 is CATSDLQGVNTEAFF. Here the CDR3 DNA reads TGTGCCACCAGTGACCTGCAGGGTGTGAACACTGAAGCTTTCTTT.

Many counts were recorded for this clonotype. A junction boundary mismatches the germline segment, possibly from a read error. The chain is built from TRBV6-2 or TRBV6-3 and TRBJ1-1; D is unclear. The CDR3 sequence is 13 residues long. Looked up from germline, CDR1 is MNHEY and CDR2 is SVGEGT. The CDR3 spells CASSYLDYTEAFF. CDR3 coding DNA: TGTGCCAGCAGTTACCTGGACTACACCGAAGCTTTCTTT.

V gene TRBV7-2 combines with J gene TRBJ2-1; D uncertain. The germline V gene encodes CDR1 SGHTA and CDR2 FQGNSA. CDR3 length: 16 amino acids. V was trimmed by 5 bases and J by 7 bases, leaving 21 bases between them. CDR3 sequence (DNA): TGTGCCAGCAGCCCTAAATATGGTGGCTACCTTAATGAGCAGTTCTTC. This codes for CASSPKYGGYLNEQFF.

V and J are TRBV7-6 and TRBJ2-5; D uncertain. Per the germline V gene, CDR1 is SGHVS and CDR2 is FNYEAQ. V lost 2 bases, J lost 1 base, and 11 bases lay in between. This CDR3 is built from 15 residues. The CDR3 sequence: CASSLMAGLQETQYF. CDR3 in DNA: TGTGCCAGCAGCTTAATGGCAGGCCTCCAAGAGACCCAGTACTTC.

CDR3 coding DNA: TGTGCCAGCAGTTACGACAGGGGTGATCAGCCCCAGCATTTT. Translation: CASSYDRGDQPQHF. The gene calls are TRBV6-5 and TRBJ1-5; 8 bases align to TRBD1. There are 14 residues in the CDR3. Germline lookup yields CDR1 MNHEY and CDR2 SVGAGI. V gave up 2 bases and J gave up 5 bases; unmatched junction bases: 2.

CDR3 residues: CASSLSRETLAGDYNEQFF. Here the CDR3 DNA reads TGTGCCAGCAGCTTATCCCGCGAAACATTAGCGGGGGATTACAATGAGCAGTTCTTC. The J gene is TRBJ2-1, the V gene TRBV7-8; 9 positions match TRBD2. Germline CDR1 SGHVS, CDR2 FQNEAQ. The length of the CDR3 is 19 residues. Trimming removed 2 bases from V and 4 bases from J; junction bases left unmatched: 15. The whole variable domain, remainder taken from reference TRBV7-8 and TRBJ2-1, is GAGVSQSPRYKVAKRGQDVALRCDPISGHVSLFWYQQALGQGPEFLTYFQNEAQLDKSGLPSDRFFAERPEGSVSTLKIQRTQQEDSAVYLCASSLSRETLAGDYNEQFFGPGTRLTVL.

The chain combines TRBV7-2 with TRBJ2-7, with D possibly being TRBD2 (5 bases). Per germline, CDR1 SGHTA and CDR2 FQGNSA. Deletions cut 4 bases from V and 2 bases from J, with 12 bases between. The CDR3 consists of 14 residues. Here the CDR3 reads CASSSSDSPYEQYF. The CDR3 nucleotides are TGTGCCAGCAGCTCCTCGGACTCACCCTACGAGCAGTACTTC.

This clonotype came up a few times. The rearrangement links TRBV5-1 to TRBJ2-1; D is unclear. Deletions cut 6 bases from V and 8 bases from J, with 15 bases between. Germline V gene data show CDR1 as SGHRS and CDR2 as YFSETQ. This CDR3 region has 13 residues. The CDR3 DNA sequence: TGCGCCAGCAAAGCTTCGAAGCCCGATGAGCAGTTCTTC. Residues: CASKASKPDEQFF.

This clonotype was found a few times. CDR3 region: CASSGWGVQADTQYF. The CDR3 coding sequence is TGTGCCAGCAGTGGTTGGGGGGTTCAGGCAGATACGCAGTATTTT. The chain recombines TRBV4-2 with TRBJ2-3; possible D gene TRBD2, 6 bases. The CDR3 spans 15 residues. Trimming pared 6 bases from V and 4 bases from J, leaving 17 bases between. The germline V gene has CDR1 LGHNA and CDR2 YNFKEQ.

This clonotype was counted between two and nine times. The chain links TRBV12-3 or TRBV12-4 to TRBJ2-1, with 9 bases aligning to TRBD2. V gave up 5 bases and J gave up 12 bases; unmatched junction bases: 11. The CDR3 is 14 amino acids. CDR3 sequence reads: CASSTLAGRTGQFF. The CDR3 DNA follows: TGTGCCAGCAGTACGCTAGCGGGGCGAACGGGGCAGTTCTTC.